The T cell receptor (beta chain) described here comes from a study of T-cell memory formation after mild COVID-19. Overall study findings and caveats: The pre-infection memory compartment contained some responding clones, suggesting cross-reactive memory joined. Later expanders leaned CD4+, whereas day 15 to 85 contracting clones were balanced CD4/CD8.

5'RACE primed at constant segments yielded TCR alpha and TCR beta cDNA libraries bearing sample barcodes and UMIs. TCRdb reanalysed the 5' RACE reads using MiXCR and keeps one entry per CDR3 protein. The sample lists 200,000 or so distinct CDR3 sequences; 16% were seen once. This clonotype has a handful of counts. The target antigen is unknown. This TCR derives from an adult woman who had mild COVID-19 (a few samples of this study predate the infection). Cell type and time point are not known. The specimen sequenced was PBMCs or a T cell subset sorted from them (not recorded which).

The CDR3 DNA sequence: TGTGCCAGCAGCTTGGGGACAGCGCCGAATCAGCCCCAGCATTTT. Amino acid sequence: CASSLGTAPNQPQHF. The chain recombines TRBV7-2 with TRBJ1-5, with 7 nucleotides matching TRBD1. The CDR3 loop spans 15 amino acids. V shed 3 bases, J shed 4 bases, and the junction held 6 bases outside the gene matches. CDR1 and CDR2 from the germline V gene are SGHTA and FQGNSA.